This T cell receptor (beta chain) was observed in a study of beta chain features in type 1 diabetes. Study conclusions and caveats: Insertions were fewer and deletions more numerous at VDJ junctions in type 1 diabetes patients. A potential PCR bias toward shorter templates would be equal in patient and control samples.

One heparinised draw, averaging around 120 mL, was taken per donor. Expressed TCRB transcripts got sequenced, as all isolated RNA was reverse transcribed. Regulatory, naive and central memory T cell samples averaged around 3.6 million reads. Profiled with immunoSEQ multiplex PCR; TCRdb holds only in-frame clones, not every one. The data contain almost 350,000 clones, 6.5% to 10% of them singletons. As to this clone: Its antigen is not identified.

There are 12 residues in the CDR3. Germline CDR1 and CDR2: KGHSH and LQKENI. The V and J ends lost 2 bases and 5 bases respectively, with 6 bases between them. The sequence was obtained from a woman aged 18-29 years in good health. The chain recombines TRBV18 with TRBJ1-1, with unresolved D. Sequencing was performed on central memory CD4+ T cells from blood. The CDR3 DNA sequence: TGTGCCAGCTCACCAACGAGAACTGAAGCTTTCTTT. This sequence encodes CASSPTRTEAFF.